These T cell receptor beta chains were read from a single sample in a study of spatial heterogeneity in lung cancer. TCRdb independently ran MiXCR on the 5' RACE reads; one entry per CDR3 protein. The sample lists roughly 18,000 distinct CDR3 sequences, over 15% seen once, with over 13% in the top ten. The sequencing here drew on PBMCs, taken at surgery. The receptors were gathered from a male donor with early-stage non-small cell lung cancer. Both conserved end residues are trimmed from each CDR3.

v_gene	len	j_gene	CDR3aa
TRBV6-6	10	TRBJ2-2	ASGATAGELF
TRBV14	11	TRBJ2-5	ASSLAPQETQY
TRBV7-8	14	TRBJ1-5	ASSFDRVGSNQPQH
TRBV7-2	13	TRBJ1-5	ASSPEGYSNQPQH
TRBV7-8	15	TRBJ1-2	ASSLTPVQLPFEGYT
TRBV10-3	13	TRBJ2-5	AISEPGLLGETQY
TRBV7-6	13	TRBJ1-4	ASSRPGQVNEKLF
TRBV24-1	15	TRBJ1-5	ATIRTGGNTSNQPQH
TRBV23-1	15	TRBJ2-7	ASSQSKGAAGDYEQY
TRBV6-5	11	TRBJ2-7	ASSWGLLYEQY
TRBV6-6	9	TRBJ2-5	ASRTEETQY
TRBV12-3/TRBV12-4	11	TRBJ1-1	ASSFSGGTEAF
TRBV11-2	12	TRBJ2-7	ASSFRLTTYEQY
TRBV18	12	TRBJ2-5	ASSPRGNQETQY
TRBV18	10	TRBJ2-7	ASSTDSYEQY
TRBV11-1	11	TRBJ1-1	ASSSVRNTEAF
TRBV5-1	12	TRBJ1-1	ASSVDRMSNEAF
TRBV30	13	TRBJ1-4	AWSSTQGFGEKLF
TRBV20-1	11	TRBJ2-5	SAIGGGEETQY
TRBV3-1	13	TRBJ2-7	ASSQVARGSYEQY
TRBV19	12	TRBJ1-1	ASSSGQGWTEAF
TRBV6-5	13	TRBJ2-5	ASSYQLAASGAQY
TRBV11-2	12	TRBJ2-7	ASSPGLVLNEQY
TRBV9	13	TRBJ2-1	ASSASDQSYNEQF
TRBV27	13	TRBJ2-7	ASSLSLGQGYEQY
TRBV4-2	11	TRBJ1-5	ASSLGPNQPQH
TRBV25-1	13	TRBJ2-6	ASSELGQGGNVLT
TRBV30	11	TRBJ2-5	AWSAGQLKTQY
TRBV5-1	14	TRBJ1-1	ASSLANEGLGTEAF
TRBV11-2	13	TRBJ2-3	ASSLGRTSTDTQY
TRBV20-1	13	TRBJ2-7	SASPTVRTSYEQY
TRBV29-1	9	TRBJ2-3	SRLQGDTQY
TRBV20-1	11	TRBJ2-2	SVGGANTGELF